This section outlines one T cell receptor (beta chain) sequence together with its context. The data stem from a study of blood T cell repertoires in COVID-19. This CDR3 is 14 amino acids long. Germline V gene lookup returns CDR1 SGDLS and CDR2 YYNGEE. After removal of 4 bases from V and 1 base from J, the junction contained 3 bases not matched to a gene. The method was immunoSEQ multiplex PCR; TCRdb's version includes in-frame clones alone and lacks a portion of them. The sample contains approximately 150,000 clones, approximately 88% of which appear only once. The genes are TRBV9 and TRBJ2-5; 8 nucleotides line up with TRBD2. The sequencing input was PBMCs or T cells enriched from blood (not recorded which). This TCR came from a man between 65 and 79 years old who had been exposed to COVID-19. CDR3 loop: CASSFGGVQETQYF. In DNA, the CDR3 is TGTGCCAGCAGCTTCGGGGGGGTCCAAGAGACCCAGTACTTC.